The rows below give T cell receptor beta chains drawn from one sample of a study of blood T cell repertoires in COVID-19. Data came from immunoSEQ multiplex PCR; TCRdb stores just in-frame clones and leaves some out. The sample has 220,000 or so clones; about 80% are singletons. The sequenced material came from peripheral blood. The receptor set was obtained from a woman in her twenties or thirties who had recovered from COVID-19. CDR3s include the opening cysteine and the closing phenylalanine or tryptophan. D genes are given only for firm matches. Size is stated for part of the rows, as once, few or many counts, or as a class when the clone is expanded.

cdr3_nt cdr3_aa clone_size v_call d_call j_call
TGTGCCAGCAGTACGGGACATCAGCGGGGCTACACCTTC CASSTGHQRGYTF - TRBV12-3/TRBV12-4 - TRBJ1-2
TGTGCCAGCAGCGTGAGGCTAGCCGAGAACACCGGGGAGCTGTTTTTT CASSVRLAENTGELFF - TRBV9 - TRBJ2-2
TGTGCCAGCAGACCTCCGACGGGATATAACACTGAAGCTTTCTTT CASRPPTGYNTEAFF - TRBV28 - TRBJ1-1
TGTGCCAGCTCACAACTTGGACCGACTATTTACAATGAGCAGTTCTTC CASSQLGPTIYNEQFF - TRBV18 - TRBJ2-1
TGTGCCAGCAGTTTACGCTTCCGGGACAGGGCTACTAACACCTTC CASSLRFRDRATNTF - TRBV28 TRBD1 TRBJ1-2
TGTGCCACCAGTGATTTGGGACAGGGGGCAAATACGCAGTATTTT CATSDLGQGANTQYF - TRBV24-1 TRBD1 TRBJ2-3
TGTGCCAGCAGCTCCCTTCCCTCAGAGACCCAGTACTTC CASSSLPSETQYF - TRBV7-9 - TRBJ2-5
TGTGCCAGCAGCGTAGGTTCCGGGTTAACTGGAAACACCATATATTTT CASSVGSGLTGNTIYF - TRBV9 - TRBJ1-3
TGTGCCAGCAGTTTCACCCGGACAGGAACTACTTCTAGCGAGACCTACAATGAGCAGTTCTTC CASSFTRTGTTSSETYNEQFF - TRBV28 - TRBJ2-1
TGCAGTGCTAGTAGGCGCGCGGGAGCAGATACGCAGTATTTT CSASRRAGADTQYF - TRBV20-1 TRBD2 TRBJ2-3
TGTGCCATCAGTGCCTCCGGGACAGGAGGGGGGAACATTCAGTACTTC CAISASGTGGGNIQYF - TRBV10-3 TRBD1 TRBJ2-4
TGTGCCAGCAGCCAAGATAGTAAAAGCACAGATACGCAGTATTTT CASSQDSKSTDTQYF - TRBV3-1/TRBV3-2 - TRBJ2-3
TGTGCCAGCAGCTCCAGGGGGCGGGCTGCCGGGGAGCTGTTTTTT CASSSRGRAAGELFF - TRBV11-1 TRBD1 TRBJ2-2
TGTGCCAGCTCAAGACTAGCGGGAGGGAACGAGCAGTACTTC CASSRLAGGNEQYF once TRBV18 TRBD2 TRBJ2-7
TGTGCCAGTAGTATGGAGGGACAGGGGAATCAGCCCCAGCATTTT CASSMEGQGNQPQHF few TRBV19 TRBD1 TRBJ1-5
TGTGCCAGCAGCTTAGATCGCCGACTAGCTCCCTACAATGAGCAGTTCTTC CASSLDRRLAPYNEQFF - TRBV11-2 TRBD2 TRBJ2-1
TGTGCCAGCAGTCCGGGACTAGCGGGTACTACCCAGTACTTC CASSPGLAGTTQYF - TRBV2 TRBD2 TRBJ2-5
TGTGCCAGCAGCGCAGCTGGGGGACTAGCGGGCCCCTACGAGCAGTACTTC CASSAAGGLAGPYEQYF few TRBV9 TRBD2 TRBJ2-7
TGTGCCAGCAATTGGGGGGGGGTCCAAGAGACCCAGTACTTC CASNWGGVQETQYF - TRBV2 TRBD2 TRBJ2-5
TGTGCCAGCAGTGAACAGGGACTAGCGGTCTACAATGAGCAGTTCTTC CASSEQGLAVYNEQFF - TRBV25-1 TRBD2 TRBJ2-1
TGCGCCAGCAGCTTGGCGGTCCCCTCAGCGCCCCTCCACTTT CASSLAVPSAPLHF - TRBV5-1 - TRBJ1-6
TGTGCCAGCAGCTTTTCGGGGACTAGGTACTACGAGCAGTACTTC CASSFSGTRYYEQYF - TRBV5-5 TRBD2 TRBJ2-7
TGCGCCAGCAGCTCGACCGGGACAGGGGGCTCTGAAGCTTTCTTT CASSSTGTGGSEAFF - TRBV5-1 TRBD1 TRBJ1-1
TGTGCCAGCTCACAGGACGGGGAGGGAAATGAGCAGTTCTTC CASSQDGEGNEQFF few TRBV18 TRBD2 TRBJ2-1
TGTGCCAGCAGTCCTTTTACCGGGGAGCTGTTTTTT CASSPFTGELFF - TRBV6-6 - TRBJ2-2
TGTGCCAGCAGCGTACAGGGGGGGCCCCAGCATTTT CASSVQGGPQHF - TRBV6-5 TRBD1 TRBJ1-5
TGTGCCAGCAGCTTGGATCTTATGGGGGGATATGGCTACACCTTC CASSLDLMGGYGYTF once TRBV5-4 - TRBJ1-2
TGTGCCAGCAGCCAAACTAGCGGGAGGGGAGATGAGCAGTTCTTC CASSQTSGRGDEQFF once TRBV7-3 TRBD2 TRBJ2-1
TGTGCCAGCAGTTACGAGGGCATGAGCTCCTACAATGAGCAGTTCTTC CASSYEGMSSYNEQFF - TRBV6-5 - TRBJ2-1
TGTGCCAGCATCAGGGGAGGGGCAGATACGCAGTATTTT CASIRGGADTQYF few TRBV12-3/TRBV12-4 - TRBJ2-3
TGTGCCAGCAGGGGACAGATAGCGGGGGGGCAGACAGATACGCAGTATTTT CASRGQIAGGQTDTQYF - TRBV11-2 TRBD2 TRBJ2-3
TGTGCCAGTACCGGTGAGCAGTACTTC CASTGEQYF - TRBV19 - TRBJ2-7
TGTGCCAGCAGTAGGGGCTCCCCCGACGAGCAGTACTTC CASSRGSPDEQYF - TRBV6-5 - TRBJ2-7
TGTGCCAGCAGTCTGCAGGGATCCGCGCAGTACTTC CASSLQGSAQYF - TRBV3-1/TRBV3-2 - TRBJ2-7
TGTGCCACGCCCGGGGGCCCATGGCGAAGCGGGATAGACACCGGGGAGCTGTTTTTT CATPGGPWRSGIDTGELFF many TRBV27 - TRBJ2-2